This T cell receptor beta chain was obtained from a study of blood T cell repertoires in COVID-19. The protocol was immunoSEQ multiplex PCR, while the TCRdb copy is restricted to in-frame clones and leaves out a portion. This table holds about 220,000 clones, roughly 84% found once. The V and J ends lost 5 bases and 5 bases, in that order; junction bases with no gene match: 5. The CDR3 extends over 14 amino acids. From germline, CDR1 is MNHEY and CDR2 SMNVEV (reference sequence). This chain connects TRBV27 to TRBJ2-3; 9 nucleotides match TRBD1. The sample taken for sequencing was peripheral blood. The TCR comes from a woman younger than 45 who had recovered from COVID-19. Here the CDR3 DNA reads TGTGCCAGCAGTGGGACAGGGATATTAGATACGCAGTATTTT. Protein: CASSGTGILDTQYF.